A selection of T cell receptor beta chains follows, all from one sample in a study of T-cell reconstitution after alpha-beta-depleted transplantation in children. TCRdb re-called the PCR reads with MiXCR, one entry per CDR3 protein. The sample has about 230,000 distinct CDR3 sequences, about 8.8% seen once; the top ten hold 5% to 6%. The specimen comprised PBMCs from the stem cell graft donor, sampled from the stem cell graft. These receptors all stem from a human donor who donated a stem cell graft to a child with SCID. Each CDR3 is given with its conserved first and last residue. Fields, in order: D gene, V gene, J gene, clone size, CDR3 DNA, CDR3 protein. A D gene is named only where the DNA matches it firmly. Clone size is given for some rows only: seen once, a few or many times, or a class if the clone is expanded.

>-|TRBV5-1|TRBJ2-2|many
TGCGCCAGCAGTATGGGAACCAGCGCGAACACCGGGGAGCTGTTTTTT
CASSMGTSANTGELFF
>-|TRBV7-9|TRBJ1-3|many
TGTGCCAGCAGCCAAACCGGACAGAACTCTGGAAACACCATATATTTT
CASSQTGQNSGNTIYF
>TRBD1|TRBV5-4|TRBJ2-7|many
TGTGCCAGCAGCTTCCGGGACAGGGGCTTCGACGAGCAGTACTTC
CASSFRDRGFDEQYF
>TRBD2|TRBV20-1|TRBJ2-3|many
TGCAGTGCTAGGCCTAGCGGGGGGCCAGATCACACAGATACGCAGTATTTT
CSARPSGGPDHTDTQYF
>TRBD1|TRBV27|TRBJ2-2|-
TGTGCCAGCCACCGGACAGGGGCCCTATTGAACACCGGGGAGCTGTTTTTT
CASHRTGALLNTGELFF
>TRBD1|TRBV5-1|TRBJ2-2|many
TGCGCCAGCAGCTACGGACAGGGGGCAGGCGGGGAGCTGTTTTTT
CASSYGQGAGGELFF
>-|TRBV6-2/TRBV6-3|TRBJ2-3|many
TGTGCCAGCAGCCCCTGGACAGTGCCCTCAGATACGCAGTATTTT
CASSPWTVPSDTQYF
>-|TRBV4-1|TRBJ1-5|many
TGCGCCAGCAGCCAAGATCCCCCCCCTGTCCATCAGCCCCAGCATTTT
CASSQDPPPVHQPQHF
>-|TRBV6-5|TRBJ2-5|many
TGTGCCAGCAGTTATAGGCGCCAAGAGACCCAGTACTTC
CASSYRRQETQYF
>TRBD1|TRBV27|TRBJ1-5|many
TGTGCCAGCAGTTTTTTTGGGACAGTTTGGGACAGGGGAGGTAAGAGCAATCAGCCCCAGCATTTT
CASSFFGTVWDRGGKSNQPQHF
>-|TRBV11-2|TRBJ2-2|many
TGTGCCAGCAGCTTAGACAGACTTTTCGCGAACACCGGGGAGCTGTTTTTT
CASSLDRLFANTGELFF
>TRBD1|TRBV7-2|TRBJ1-2|many
TGTGCCAGCAGCTGGATTCCGGGACAGGGGCGCTACACCTTC
CASSWIPGQGRYTF
>-|TRBV7-3|TRBJ2-5|many
TGTGCCAGCAGCCCCCGCCTGACAGGTTGGGAGACCCAGTACTTC
CASSPRLTGWETQYF
>-|TRBV10-3|TRBJ2-1|few
TGTGCCATCAGTGAGTTGCGGGGGCCGTACAATGAGCAGTTCTTC
CAISELRGPYNEQFF
>TRBD2|TRBV12-3/TRBV12-4|TRBJ2-1|many
TGTGCCAGCAGTCCCGGGACTAGCCCCGTAGAGCAGTTCTTC
CASSPGTSPVEQFF
>-|TRBV18|TRBJ2-5|many
TGTGCCAGCTCACCACGGGACCTACAGGAGACCCAGTACTTC
CASSPRDLQETQYF
>-|TRBV6-1|TRBJ2-1|-
TGTGCCAGCAGTGAAAAACTGGACTACAATGAGCAGTTCTTC
CASSEKLDYNEQFF
>-|TRBV9|TRBJ2-3|many
TGTGCCAGCAGCTACAGGTCTAGCAAGGCAGATACGCAGTATTTT
CASSYRSSKADTQYF
>-|TRBV12-3/TRBV12-4|TRBJ1-5|-
TGTGCCAGCAGTTCTCAGATAAATCAGCCCCAGCATTTT
CASSSQINQPQHF
>TRBD2|TRBV7-2|TRBJ2-3|many
TGTGCCAGCAGCCGGGGACTAGGATCGTTGGATACGCAGTATTTT
CASSRGLGSLDTQYF
>-|TRBV5-1|TRBJ1-3|many
TGCGCCAGCAGCTTGGGCGGGGACGGAAACACCATATATTTT
CASSLGGDGNTIYF
>-|TRBV24-1|TRBJ1-1|many
TGTGCCACCAGTGAGGACAGCCCGAACACTGAAGCTTTCTTT
CATSEDSPNTEAFF
>-|TRBV27|TRBJ2-1|many
TGTGCCAGCAGTCCGTGGGAAGGTGAGCAGTTCTTC
CASSPWEGEQFF
>TRBD1|TRBV13|TRBJ2-7|-
TGTGCCAGCAGCTTCGGACAGGGGGCGACCGAGCAGTACTTC
CASSFGQGATEQYF
>-|TRBV7-2|TRBJ2-3|many
TGTGCCAGCAGCTTAGCCCAGATGGGGACAGATACGCAGTATTTT
CASSLAQMGTDTQYF
>TRBD1|TRBV20-1|TRBJ1-4|many
TGCAGTGCTCCAGACAGGGTTTCTGAAAAACTGTTTTTT
CSAPDRVSEKLFF
>-|TRBV9|TRBJ2-6|many
TGTGCCAGCAGCGTAGGGGGGTCCGGGGCCAACGTCCTGACTTTC
CASSVGGSGANVLTF
>-|TRBV12-3/TRBV12-4|TRBJ2-5|many
TGTGCCAGCAGATTTTTGGAGACCCAGTACTTC
CASRFLETQYF
>-|TRBV5-1|TRBJ2-5|many
TGCGCCAGCAGCTTGGGGATGGTTCCGTACCAAGAGACCCAGTACTTC
CASSLGMVPYQETQYF
>TRBD1|TRBV5-5|TRBJ1-2|many
TGTGCCAGCAGCCCACCCGCCGGGACAGGCCTTACCTATGGCTACACCTTC
CASSPPAGTGLTYGYTF
>-|TRBV4-1|TRBJ2-7|many
TGCGCCAGCAGCCAAGATCGAGGGGACGGAACATTCTACGAGCAGTACTTC
CASSQDRGDGTFYEQYF
>-|TRBV12-3/TRBV12-4|TRBJ1-5|many
TGTGCCAGCACCAGACGGGCAGGGAATCAGCCCCAGCATTTT
CASTRRAGNQPQHF
>-|TRBV20-1|TRBJ1-5|many
TGCAGTGCTAGAGGTACGGTCAATCAGCCCCAGCATTTT
CSARGTVNQPQHF
>-|TRBV20-1|TRBJ2-7|many
TGCAGTGCTAGTGCAGGGAGCACCTACGAGCAGTACTTC
CSASAGSTYEQYF
>TRBD1|TRBV20-1|TRBJ1-2|many
TGCAGTGCCCTCAGGGACAGGCCGCTACAAAACTATGGCTACACCTTC
CSALRDRPLQNYGYTF
>-|TRBV20-1|TRBJ1-2|many
TGCAGTGCTAGAGATCGCGGGAGGGGGGGTGGCTACACCTTC
CSARDRGRGGGYTF
>-|TRBV20-1|TRBJ1-5|many
TGCAGTGCTAGAAGGACCCCTAGCGAGCCCCAGCATTTT
CSARRTPSEPQHF
>-|TRBV12-3/TRBV12-4|TRBJ2-6|many
TGTGCCAGCAGTTCATACAGCTCTGGGGCCAACGTCCTGACTTTC
CASSSYSSGANVLTF
>-|TRBV29-1|TRBJ2-1|many
TGCAGCGTAACACAGGGAGGGTTTTACAATGAGCAGTTCTTC
CSVTQGGFYNEQFF
>TRBD2|TRBV7-9|TRBJ2-1|many
TGTGCCAGCAGCCGCGAGCGGGGCTACAATGAGCAGTTCTTC
CASSRERGYNEQFF
>-|TRBV7-3|TRBJ2-2|many
TGTGCCAGCAGCTTATGTACGGAGGACAGCCGCAGCACGAACACCGGGGAGCTGTTTTTT
CASSLCTEDSRSTNTGELFF
>-|TRBV12-3/TRBV12-4|TRBJ2-3|many
TGTGCCAGCAGTTCCCACCATGGGACAGATACGCAGTATTTT
CASSSHHGTDTQYF
>-|TRBV30|TRBJ1-2|many
TGTGCCTGGAGTGTTCCACTGGGGTATGGCTACACCTTC
CAWSVPLGYGYTF
>TRBD1|TRBV20-1|TRBJ1-1|many
TGCAGTGCTATAGGTCTACAGGGGGACACTGAAGCTTTCTTT
CSAIGLQGDTEAFF
>-|TRBV5-5|TRBJ1-1|many
TGTGCCAGCAGCTTGGTCTGGGGGCTCAACACTGAAGCTTTCTTT
CASSLVWGLNTEAFF
>-|TRBV19|TRBJ2-5|-
TGTGCCAGTAAAATAGGGAGAGAGACCCAGTACTTC
CASKIGRETQYF
>-|TRBV12-3/TRBV12-4|TRBJ2-7|many
TGTGCCAGCAGCCGGGACAAAATCTCCTACGAGCAGTACTTC
CASSRDKISYEQYF
>-|TRBV7-6|TRBJ2-7|-
TGTGCCAGCAGCTCCAGGACGGCCTACGAGCAGTACTTC
CASSSRTAYEQYF
>-|TRBV7-9|TRBJ1-1|-
TGTGCCAGCAGCTTAGTTTTGGTCTACACTGAAGCTTTCTTT
CASSLVLVYTEAFF
>-|TRBV20-1|TRBJ2-2|many
TGCAGTGCTAGAGCCACGCTAGCGACCGGGGAGCTGTTTTTT
CSARATLATGELFF
>-|TRBV5-1|TRBJ2-3|-
TGCGCCAGCAGCCCTAAGGGCACAGATACGCAGTATTTT
CASSPKGTDTQYF